These T cell receptor beta chains were read from a single sample in a study of blood T cell repertoires in COVID-19. Produced via immunoSEQ multiplex PCR; TCRdb's table is partial and in-frame only. The table has approximately 150,000 clones, about 90% seen once. The sequenced material came from peripheral blood. The receptor source for this set is a woman aged 55-70 years with acute or convalescent COVID-19. CDR3s include the opening cysteine and the closing phenylalanine or tryptophan. Fields, in order: D gene, J gene, clone size, V gene, CDR3 DNA, CDR3 protein. D genes are given only for firm matches. A clone size is listed for some rows: how often the clone was seen (once, few, many), or a class if it is expanded.

TRBD2,TRBJ2-5,-,TRBV9,TGTGCCAGCAGCCCTCGGGGCGGGGGGGGCGAGACCCAGTACTTC,CASSPRGGGGETQYF
TRBD1,TRBJ2-7,once,TRBV29-1,TGCAGCGTTCCCCCGGGACAGGCCTACGAGCAGTACTTC,CSVPPGQAYEQYF
TRBD1,TRBJ1-4,-,TRBV7-9,TGTGCCAGCAGCTTAGCGGACCAGGGGGCAGGGGAAAAACTGTTTTTT,CASSLADQGAGEKLFF
-,TRBJ2-7,-,TRBV29-1,TGCAGCGGAACATCAGGGCTCCAGAACGAGCAGTACTTC,CSGTSGLQNEQYF
TRBD1,TRBJ1-2,-,TRBV15,TGTGCCACCAGCAGAGAGGGACAGGACCCTGCGGCCTTC,CATSREGQDPAAF
-,TRBJ1-1,-,TRBV11-2,TGTGCCAGCAGCCCGGAAGGGGGATGGGCTTTCTTT,CASSPEGGWAFF
-,TRBJ1-2,once,TRBV6-5,TGTGCCAGCAGTTACGGTCCAGGGATCAACTATGGCTACACCTTC,CASSYGPGINYGYTF
-,TRBJ1-2,-,TRBV5-1,TGCGCCAGCAGCTTGGGCGGGGGCGATGGCTACACCTTC,CASSLGGGDGYTF
-,TRBJ1-5,few,TRBV7-8,TGTGCCAGCAGCGAGGGGGAATATAGCAATCAGCCCCAGCATTTT,CASSEGEYSNQPQHF
TRBD1,TRBJ2-3,once,TRBV24-1,TGTGCCACCAGTGATTTGCGCGACAGGGGGCTGACAGATACGCAGTATTTT,CATSDLRDRGLTDTQYF
TRBD1,TRBJ1-5,-,TRBV11-2,TGTGCCAGCAGCTTGGGACAGGAGGTCGATCAGCCCCAGCATTTT,CASSLGQEVDQPQHF
-,TRBJ1-1,-,TRBV28,TGTGCCAGCAGTGAGCAGGGCATGAACACTGAAGCTTTCTTT,CASSEQGMNTEAFF
-,TRBJ1-5,few,TRBV15,TGTGCCACCAGCAGAGGTCGAGCGTTACGGCCCCAGCATTTT,CATSRGRALRPQHF
-,TRBJ2-3,-,TRBV5-1,TGCGCCAGCAGCCTTTGGTCAGGGGCTGCCTCAGATACGCAGTATTTT,CASSLWSGAASDTQYF
TRBD1,TRBJ1-2,-,TRBV18,TGTGCCAGCTCACCTTCGACAGGGTCTAACTATGGCTACACCTTC,CASSPSTGSNYGYTF
-,TRBJ2-2,-,TRBV6-1,TGTGCCAGCAGTGAAGGACTAGCGAACACCGGGGAGCTGTTTTTT,CASSEGLANTGELFF
TRBD2,TRBJ2-3,-,TRBV7-8,TGTGCCAGCAGCTCGCGGTTAGAATCCGCGGGAGGTACGCAGTATTTT,CASSSRLESAGGTQYF
-,TRBJ2-7,-,TRBV27,TGTGCCAGCAGTTTTTGGGGGGACGAGCAGTACTTC,CASSFWGDEQYF
-,TRBJ2-7,-,TRBV7-6,TGTGCCAGCAGCTCCCTTCAGGGATTCCACGAGCAGTACTTC,CASSSLQGFHEQYF
-,TRBJ1-6,-,TRBV5-1,TGCGCCAGCAGCTTAGAGATGAGCTCCTATAATTCACCCCTCCACTTT,CASSLEMSSYNSPLHF
-,TRBJ2-1,-,TRBV14,TGTGCCAGCAGCCTCAGGGGTTGGGGCTACAATGAGCAGTTCTTC,CASSLRGWGYNEQFF